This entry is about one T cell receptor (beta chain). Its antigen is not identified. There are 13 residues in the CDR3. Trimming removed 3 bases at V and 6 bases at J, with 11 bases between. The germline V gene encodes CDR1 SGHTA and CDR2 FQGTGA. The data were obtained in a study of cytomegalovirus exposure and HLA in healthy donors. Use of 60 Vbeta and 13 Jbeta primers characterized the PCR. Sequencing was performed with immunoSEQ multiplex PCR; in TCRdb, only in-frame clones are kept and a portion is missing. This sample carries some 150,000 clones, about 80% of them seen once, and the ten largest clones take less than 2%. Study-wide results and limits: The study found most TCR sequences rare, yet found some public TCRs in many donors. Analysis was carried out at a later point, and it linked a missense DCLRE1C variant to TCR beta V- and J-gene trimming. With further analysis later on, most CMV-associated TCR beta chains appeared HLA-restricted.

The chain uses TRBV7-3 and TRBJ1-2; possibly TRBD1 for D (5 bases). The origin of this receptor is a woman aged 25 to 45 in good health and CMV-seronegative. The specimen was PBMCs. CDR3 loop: CASSLQGGDGYTF. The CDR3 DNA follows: TGTGCCAGCAGCTTGCAGGGCGGGGATGGCTACACCTTC. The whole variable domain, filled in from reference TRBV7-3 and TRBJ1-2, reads GAGVSQTPSNKVTEKGKYVELRCDPISGHTALYWYRQSLGQGPEFLIYFQGTGAADDSGLPNDRFFAVRPEGSVSTLKIQRTERGDSAVYLCASSLQGGDGYTFGSGTRLTVV.